The table lists the clone carrying this T cell receptor beta chain with a few counts. The antigen remains unidentified. This specimen belongs to a study of T cells in narcolepsy. Study-wide results and limits: Reportedly, autoreactive clonotypes were serially detected in patients' blood but not controls'. Autoreactive clone sequences were missing from some blood memory CD4+ repertoires.

Sequencing was performed with immunoSEQ multiplex PCR; in TCRdb, only in-frame clones are kept and a portion is missing. In the table there are about 30,000 clones, roughly 82% of which are singletons. The V end lost 2 bases, the J end lost 5 bases, and 6 bases lay between the germline ends. Germline V gene sequence: CDR1 SEHNR, CDR2 FQNEAQ (reference sequence). The CDR3 is made up of 12 amino acids. The genes are TRBV7-9 and TRBJ1-2; D is uncertain. Sequencing was carried out using CD45RA- memory CD4+ T cells from PBMCs. The TCR originated in a human donor with narcolepsy. CDR3 loop: CASSLSGYGYTF. The CDR3 nucleotides read TGTGCCAGCAGCTTAAGTGGGTATGGCTACACCTTC.